This entry lists 28 T cell receptor beta chains sequenced from one sample in a study of T-cell reconstitution after alpha-beta-depleted transplantation in children. The library targeted TCRbeta and was prepared with unique molecular identifiers. TCRdb fed the PCR reads into MiXCR, producing one record per CDR3 protein. The table has roughly 280,000 distinct CDR3 sequences, around 10% seen once. Specimen: peripheral blood, collected 180 days after TCRalphabeta/CD19-depleted stem cell transplant. The receptor source for this set is a male patient aged 2-10 years who had a stem cell transplant for chronic granulomatous disease, so the T cells may come from the graft donor.

Ten or more counts support this clonotype. This sequence joins TRBV15 and TRBJ1-1; no clear D. The V end lost 1 base, the J end lost 4 bases, and 13 bases lay between the germline ends. Germline V gives CDR1 LNHNV, CDR2 YYDKDF (reference sequence). The CDR3 runs to 15 residues. For the CDR3, the DNA is TGTGCCACCAGCAGAGCAAAGGCAGTAGGCACTGAAGCTTTCTTT. As protein: CATSRAKAVGTEAFF. Full variable domain (rest looked up from reference TRBV15 and TRBJ1-1): DAMVIQNPRYQVTQFGKPVTLSCSQTLNHNVMYWYQQKSSQAPKLLFHYYDKDFNNEADTPDNFQSRRPNTSFCFLDIRSPGLGDTAMYLCATSRAKAVGTEAFFGQGTRLTVV.

This clonotype was found many times. The V gene is TRBV28, the J gene TRBJ2-5; 7 bases match TRBD2. Germline CDR1 MDHEN, CDR2 SYDVKM. This CDR3 spans 13 amino acids. With V trimmed by 4 bases and J by 7 bases, 6 bases remained unmatched. DNA of the CDR3: TGTGCCAGCAGTTCACTAGCGTTGGGGACCCAGTACTTC. Translation: CASSSLALGTQYF. The whole variable domain, remainder taken from reference TRBV28 and TRBJ2-5, is DVKVTQSSRYLVKRTGEKVFLECVQDMDHENMFWYRQDPGLGLRLIYFSYDVKMKEKGDIPEGYSVSREKKERFSLILESASTNQTSMYLCASSSLALGTQYFGPGTRLLVL.

This clonotype showed up many times. The CDR3 DNA sequence: TGTGCCAGCAGCCCCCGGGGCGGGATCAATTTCTATGGCTACACCTTC. Its translation: CASSPRGGINFYGYTF. The chain employs TRBV12-3 or TRBV12-4 and TRBJ1-2; D perhaps matches TRBD1 (5 bases). The CDR3 covers 16 residues. The V end lost 6 bases, the J end lost 4 bases, and 21 bases lay between the germline ends.

This clonotype was counted a few times. V and J are TRBV30 and TRBJ1-2, with 8 bases lining up with TRBD1. This CDR3 is built from 13 residues. Trimming cost V 3 bases and J 6 bases; bases outside gene matches: 6. CDR1 is GTSNPN and CDR2 is SVGIG in the germline V gene (reference sequence). The CDR3 DNA reads TGTGCCTGGAGCCACAGGGGGACCCATGGCTACACCTTC. Translation: CAWSHRGTHGYTF.

At least ten counts were recorded for this clonotype. This sequence joins TRBV7-9 and TRBJ2-3; D uncertain. The CDR3 extends over 15 amino acids. Looked up from germline, CDR1 is SEHNR and CDR2 is FQNEAQ (reference sequence). With 5 bases removed from V and 2 bases from J, the gap between germline ends came to 14 bases. The CDR3 DNA follows: TGTGCCAGCAGCGTACCCGGGCCCTCCACAGATACGCAGTATTTT. It specifies CASSVPGPSTDTQYF. Complete variable domain (other parts from reference TRBV7-9 and TRBJ2-3): DTGVSQNPRHKITKRGQNVTFRCDPISEHNRLYWYRQTLGQGPEFLTYFQNEAQLEKSRLLSDRFSAERPKGSFSTLEIQRTEQGDSAMYLCASSVPGPSTDTQYFGPGTRLTVL.

This clonotype was counted at least ten times. This chain uses TRBV20-1 with TRBJ2-5, with a tentative D call TRBD2 (5 bases). The germline gives CDR1 DFQATT, CDR2 SNEGSKA (reference sequence). The CDR3 spans 14 residues. The ends were cut back, 0 bases at V and 2 bases at J, with 10 bases in the middle. The CDR3 loop reads CSARDLREQETQYF. As DNA, the CDR3 is TGCAGTGCTAGAGATCTGAGGGAGCAAGAGACCCAGTACTTC.

In this sample, this clonotype turned up many times. The chain employs TRBV20-1 and TRBJ2-1; D might be TRBD2 (5 bases). This CDR3 region has 15 residues. The ends were cut back, 1 base at V and 13 bases at J, with 23 bases in the middle. The germline gives CDR1 DFQATT, CDR2 SNEGSKA (reference sequence). As DNA, the CDR3 is TGCAGTGCTAGAGCCTCCCCTTGGGAGTCCTCCGGCCAGTTCTTC. The encoded protein is CSARASPWESSGQFF.

The CDR3 here is CASSPLTGGPKETQYF. The CDR3 coding sequence is TGTGCCAGCTCACCCCTGACAGGGGGGCCTAAGGAGACCCAGTACTTC. The chain carries TRBV18 and TRBJ2-5, with 9 bases identical to TRBD1. Germline lookup yields CDR1 KGHSH and CDR2 LQKENI. The ends lost 3 bases at V and 5 bases at J; junction bases unmatched: 10. CDR3 size: 16 residues.

This clonotype was detected many times. The J gene is TRBJ2-1, the V gene TRBV7-6; D unresolved. V lost 5 bases to trimming and J lost 8 bases, with 7 bases between them. Germline CDR1 reads SGHVS; CDR2 reads FNYEAQ. The CDR3 is 11 residues long. Here the CDR3 DNA reads TGTGCCAGCAGCCCCTTGCATGAGCAGTTCTTC. Amino acids: CASSPLHEQFF.

In regard to this clonotype: A much larger clone differs from this one at a single base, so this may be a read error. The V gene is TRBV29-1, the J gene TRBJ2-3; 7 bases are a match to TRBD1. V dropped 4 bases and J dropped 6; count of bases not matched to a gene: 10. CDR1 is SQVTM and CDR2 is ANQGSEA in the germline V gene. The CDR3 totals 14 residues. CDR3 DNA: TGCAGCGTTGGTCACAGGGGTTCGTTTGATACGCAGTATTTT. The encoded protein is CSVGHRGSFDTQYF.

This clonotype was counted many times. The chain recombines TRBV24-1 with TRBJ2-1; no definite D call. The V gene's germline CDR1 is KGHDR and CDR2 SFDVKD. V gave up 0 bases and J gave up 8 bases, with 4 bases separating them. The CDR3 has 12 residues. CDR3 region: CATSDLAHEQFF. The CDR3, as DNA: TGTGCCACCAGTGATTTGGCCCATGAGCAGTTCTTC.

This clonotype showed up many times. A clone one base away is much larger, so this may be a read error. V gene TRBV27 combines with J gene TRBJ2-7, with 9 bases that match TRBD1. In germline, CDR1 is MNHEY, CDR2 SMNVEV (reference sequence). Trimming cost V 3 bases and J 2 bases; bases outside gene matches: 2. This CDR3 is built from 14 residues. DNA of the CDR3: TGTGCCAGCAGTTTCGGGACAGGGCCCTACGAGCAGTACTTC. Translated, it gives CASSFGTGPYEQYF.

This clonotype has at least ten counts. The chain combines TRBV29-1 with TRBJ2-5; 8 bases are a match to TRBD1. The germline V gene encodes CDR1 SQVTM and CDR2 ANQGSEA. CDR3 size: 12 residues. V was pared by 7 bases and J by 6 bases, with 7 bases of the junction left unmatched. CDR3 sequence (DNA): TGCAGCGGACGACAGGGGAGGCAGACCCAGTACTTC. This sequence encodes CSGRQGRQTQYF. Together with reference TRBV29-1 and TRBJ2-5, the CDR3 gives the full variable domain: SAVISQKPSRDICQRGTSLTIQCQVDSQVTMMFWYRQQPGQSLTLIATANQGSEATYESGFVIDKFPISRPNLTFSTLTVSNMSPEDSSIYLCSGRQGRQTQYFGPGTRLLVL.

This clonotype was picked up many times. The chain couples TRBV6-5 to TRBJ2-4; 11 bases align to TRBD2. CDR3 length: 19 residues. Germline V gene sequence: CDR1 MNHEY, CDR2 SVGAGI. V lost 0 bases and J lost 0; bases outside the gene matches: 7. The CDR3 sequence: CASSYSTSGAQVAKNIQYF. The CDR3 nucleotides are TGTGCCAGCAGTTACTCGACTAGCGGGGCTCAAGTAGCCAAAAACATTCAGTACTTC.

The V gene is TRBV28, the J gene TRBJ2-7; 13 bases line up with TRBD2. V shed 5 bases and J 3 bases; nucleotides not matched to a gene: 19. The germline CDR1 and CDR2 sequences are MDHEN and SYDVKM. The CDR3 length is 20 residues. CDR3: CASSTPDRGRGTSGIYEQYF. The CDR3 region has the DNA TGTGCCAGCAGTACCCCCGACAGGGGGCGAGGGACTAGCGGGATCTACGAGCAGTACTTC.

The chain has TRBV6-1 and TRBJ1-2; TRBD1 agrees at 8 bases. This CDR3 is built from 17 residues. V was pared by 7 bases and J by 8 bases, with 21 bases of the junction left unmatched. The germline V gene has CDR1 MNHNS and CDR2 SASEGT. The chain's CDR3 is CASIPWAGGDQFGGYTF. The CDR3 region has the DNA TGTGCCAGCATCCCCTGGGCAGGGGGCGACCAATTCGGCGGCTACACCTTC.

In this sample, this clonotype turned up many times. The J gene is TRBJ2-6, the V gene TRBV3-1; D perhaps matches TRBD1 (6 bases). CDR1 and CDR2 from the germline V gene are LGHDT and YNNKEL (reference sequence). The CDR3 has 14 residues. The V and J ends lost 6 bases and 1 base respectively, with 7 bases between them. CDR3 bases: TGTGCCAGCAGAACAGGGTCTGGGGCCAACGTCCTGACTTTC. It encodes CASRTGSGANVLTF.

This clonotype was seen ten or more times. V is TRBV7-9 and J is TRBJ2-7; no clear D gene. Germline CDR1 is SEHNR and CDR2 is FQNEAQ (reference sequence). This CDR3 region has 15 residues. Trimming left V 3 bases short and J 2 bases short, with 14 bases between. The chain's CDR3 is CASSLVGRGTYEQYF. The DNA for the CDR3 is TGTGCCAGCAGCTTGGTGGGCAGAGGAACCTACGAGCAGTACTTC.

This clonotype showed up many times. The chain uses TRBV12-3 or TRBV12-4 and TRBJ2-4; the D is unclear. Between the trimmed V and J ends, which lost 4 bases and 0 bases, there was a span of 4 bases. This CDR3 contains 13 residues. CDR3 nucleotide sequence: TGTGCCAGCAGTTCCCCAGCCAAAAACATTCAGTACTTC. Encoded protein: CASSSPAKNIQYF.

This clonotype was observed at least ten times. The V gene is TRBV6-1, the J gene TRBJ2-4; 9 bases align to TRBD2. Germline CDR1 is MNHNS and CDR2 is SASEGT. The CDR3 extends over 15 amino acids. The V gene end was trimmed by 6 bases and the J gene end by 4 bases; junction bases not matched to a gene: 7. CDR3 DNA sequence: TGTGCCAGCAGAAAGTATAGCGGGAGTAAAAACATTCAGTACTTC. It codes for CASRKYSGSKNIQYF.

This clonotype was recorded only once. A read error is possible here, since a much larger clone lies one base away. The rearrangement links TRBV10-3 to TRBJ2-1, with TRBD2 as a possible D gene (5 bases). The CDR3 consists of 14 residues. Germline V gene sequence: CDR1 ENHRY, CDR2 SYGVKD. In DNA, the CDR3 is TGTGCCATCAGTGAGTCGGGTGAGAGGACTGAGCATTTCTTC. As protein: CAISESGERTEHFF.

This clonotype showed up many times. The chain recombines TRBV7-2 with TRBJ2-5; maybe TRBD2 (5 bases). The V end was cut by 1 base, the J end by 1 base, with 7 bases between. The germline CDR1 and CDR2 sequences are SGHTA and FQGNSA. CDR3 length: 14 amino acids. CDR3 sequence reads: CASSLGLSQETQYF. For the CDR3, the DNA is TGTGCCAGCAGCTTAGGACTAAGCCAAGAGACCCAGTACTTC.

This clonotype was observed at least ten times. This sequence joins TRBV5-5 and TRBJ2-3, with 10 bases fitting TRBD1. V was clipped by 2 bases and J by 7 bases; unmatched bases: 13. The CDR3 covers 17 residues. Germline V lookup: CDR1 SGHKS, CDR2 YYEKEE (reference sequence). CDR3 amino acids: CASSFQRFTGQGNTQYF. In DNA form, the CDR3 reads TGTGCCAGCAGCTTTCAGCGGTTTACGGGACAGGGGAATACGCAGTATTTT.

This clonotype was seen ten or more times. The chain uses TRBV29-1 and TRBJ2-5; 7 bases fit TRBD2. Germline V lookup: CDR1 SQVTM, CDR2 ANQGSEA. With V trimmed by 6 bases and J by 0 bases, 1 base remained unmatched. There are 12 residues in the CDR3. CDR3 loop: CSVGTNQETQYF. As DNA, the CDR3 is TGCAGCGTCGGGACTAACCAAGAGACCCAGTACTTC.

This clonotype came up many times. V usage is TRBV14 and J usage is TRBJ1-2; D call uncertain. Germline V gene lookup returns CDR1 SGHDN and CDR2 FVKESK. V was clipped by 0 bases and J by 7 bases, with 12 bases between them. The CDR3 consists of 14 residues. The CDR3 DNA sequence: TGTGCCAGCAGCCAAGATTACTATTGGGGTGGCTACACCTTC. It encodes CASSQDYYWGGYTF.

Details on this clonotype: This could be a read error, since a much larger clone is one nucleotide away. The CDR3 region is CASSQVSGCHTQYF. CDR3 coding DNA: TGCGCCAGCAGCCAAGTTAGCGGGTGCCATACGCAGTATTTT. The chain joins TRBV4-1 to TRBJ2-3, with 7 bases aligning to TRBD2. The CDR3 is made up of 14 amino acids. The germline gives CDR1 MGHRA, CDR2 YSYEKL. V was pared by 1 base and J by 7 bases, with 5 bases of the junction left unmatched.

Remarks on this clonotype: One base away lies a much larger clone, so this may be a sequencing read error. The chain recombines TRBV29-1 with TRBJ2-6; 8 bases map to TRBD1. The CDR3 consists of 18 residues. Germline CDR1 is SQVTM and CDR2 is ANQGSEA. The CDR3 nucleotides are TGCAGCGTTGAAGATCGAGGACAGGGATTATCTGGGGCCGACGTCCTGACTTTC. It specifies CSVEDRGQGLSGADVLTF.

This clonotype was observed at least ten times. The rearrangement joins TRBV27 to TRBJ2-1; 7 bases match TRBD2. Unmatched junction bases numbered 10, after V lost 6 bases and J lost 8 bases. The CDR3 length is 14 residues. Germline loops: CDR1 MNHEY, CDR2 SMNVEV (reference sequence). The CDR3 region is CASSPPGLNYEQFF. In DNA, the CDR3 is TGTGCCAGCAGCCCGCCGGGACTAAACTATGAGCAGTTCTTC.